Below are 8 T cell receptor beta chains sequenced from a single sample in a study of graft-versus-host responses after intestinal transplantation. The repertoire was sequenced with immunoSEQ multiplex PCR; TCRdb's copy has only in-frame clones and lacks some. Of about 97,000 clones in the sample, 75% to 95% are singletons; the top ten hold roughly 16%. This sample comprised PBMCs, obtained about 440 days after intestinal transplant. These receptors came from a human patient who received an intestinal transplant, so some T cells may come from the graft donor.

The J gene is TRBJ2-3, the V gene TRBV1. TRBV1 is labeled a pseudogene. The CDR3 length is 16 residues. The CDR3 loop is CTSSPVTDSSTDTQYF. The CDR3 nucleotides read TGCACCAGCAGCCCCGTGACGGATTCTAGCACAGATACGCAGTATTTT.

This chain uses TRBV5-7 with TRBJ1-5; 9 nucleotides align to TRBD1. TRBV5-7 is an open reading frame whose function is uncertain. CDR3 length: 14 residues. V was pared by 4 bases and J by 5 bases, with 4 bases of the junction left unmatched. Here the CDR3 DNA reads TGTGCCAGCAGCCGTCACAGGGGGCATCAGCCCCAGCATTTT. This translates into CASSRHRGHQPQHF.

In nucleotides, the CDR3 is TGTGCCAGCAGTTGGGGCCCGGGTACTAACTATGGCTACACCTTC. Its translation is CASSWGPGTNYGYTF. This sequence joins TRBV27 and TRBJ1-2; maybe TRBD1 (5 bases). The germline gives CDR1 MNHEY, CDR2 SMNVEV (reference sequence). The CDR3 is 15 residues long. Deletions cut 4 bases from V and 0 bases from J, with 12 bases between.

The chain combines TRBV6-5 with TRBJ2-3; possible D gene TRBD2, 6 bases. Germline V gives CDR1 MNHEY, CDR2 SVGAGI. With 6 bases removed from V and 6 bases from J, the gap between germline ends came to 13 bases. The CDR3 has 13 amino acids. CDR3 in amino acids: CASRSNGGDTQYF. The DNA for the CDR3 is TGTGCCAGCAGGTCGAACGGAGGGGATACGCAGTATTTT.

This clone has just one count. This chain links TRBV6-1 with TRBJ2-5; D is uncertain. The J call may be mistaken, given a closer DNA end match to TRBJ2-7. CDR3 length: 15 residues. Looked up from germline, CDR1 is MNHNS and CDR2 is SASEGT. The CDR3 spells CASVGIHSPSYEQYF. The DNA for the CDR3 is TGTGCCAGCGTAGGGATCCACAGCCCAAGCTACGAGCAGTACTTC.

The V and J genes are TRBV2 and TRBJ1-1, with TRBD1 matching over 7 bases. The CDR3 spans 14 residues. Per germline, CDR1 SNHLY and CDR2 FYNNEI. After removal of 4 bases from V and 7 bases from J, the junction contained 9 bases not matched to a gene. The CDR3 sequence is CASSGPATGNEAFF. The CDR3 coding sequence is TGTGCCAGCAGTGGCCCGGCGACAGGGAATGAAGCTTTCTTT.

In its sample, this clone was seen a few times. The V call is TRBV10-3, the J call TRBJ1-6; no reliable D call. Trimming stripped 8 bases from V and 7 bases from J, with 12 bases between. CDR1 is ENHRY, CDR2 SYGVKD, per germline. CDR3 length equals 13 residues. Here the CDR3 DNA reads TGTGCCATCCACGGGGTTGCCAATTCACCCCTCCACTTT. It yields the protein CAIHGVANSPLHF.

The chain couples TRBV7-2 to TRBJ2-3, with 12 bases identical to TRBD2. The length of the CDR3 is 15 residues. CDR1 SGHTA and CDR2 FQGNSA come from the germline V gene. Germline trimming cut 7 bases from V and 6 bases from J; bases unmatched to any gene: 8. CDR3 amino acids: CASNLLAGGKDTQYF. The CDR3 bases are TGTGCCAGCAACCTACTAGCGGGGGGAAAGGATACGCAGTATTTT.